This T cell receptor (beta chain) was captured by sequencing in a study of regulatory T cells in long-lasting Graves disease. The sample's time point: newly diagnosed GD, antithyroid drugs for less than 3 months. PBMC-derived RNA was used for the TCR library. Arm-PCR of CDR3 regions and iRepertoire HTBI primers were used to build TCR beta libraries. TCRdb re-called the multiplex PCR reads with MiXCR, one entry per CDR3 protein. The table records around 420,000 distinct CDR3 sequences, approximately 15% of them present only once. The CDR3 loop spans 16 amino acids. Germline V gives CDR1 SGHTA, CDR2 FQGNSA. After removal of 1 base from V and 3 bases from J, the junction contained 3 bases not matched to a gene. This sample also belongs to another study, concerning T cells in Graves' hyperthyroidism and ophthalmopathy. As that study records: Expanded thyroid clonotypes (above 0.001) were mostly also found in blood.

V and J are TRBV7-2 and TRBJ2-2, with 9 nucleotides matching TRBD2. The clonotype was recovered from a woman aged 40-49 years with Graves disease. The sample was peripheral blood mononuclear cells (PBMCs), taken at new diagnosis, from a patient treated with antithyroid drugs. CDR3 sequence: CASSLVGGGDTGELFF. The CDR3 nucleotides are TGTGCCAGCAGCTTAGTCGGCGGGGGGGACACCGGGGAGCTGTTTTTT.